This is a list of T cell receptor beta chains from one sample in a study of cytomegalovirus exposure and HLA in healthy donors. The assay was immunoSEQ multiplex PCR, and TCRdb's table has in-frame clones only and misses some. The data hold 87,000 or so clones, with about 8% observed a single time. Sequenced sample: PBMCs. These receptors came from a man in his fifties in good health and CMV-seronegative. Each CDR3 is given with its conserved first and last residue. A D gene is named only where the DNA matches it firmly. Only some rows state a clone size, as once, few, many or a class for expanded clones.

j_call,d_call,clone_size,v_call,cdr3_aa,cdr3_nt
TRBJ2-7,TRBD1,NA,TRBV2,CASSKLGIVRAGGYEQYF,TGTGCCAGCAGTAAACTTGGGATCGTTCGAGCAGGGGGCTACGAGCAGTACTTC
TRBJ1-4,NA,NA,TRBV28,CASSLLGGPASEKLFF,TGTGCCAGCAGTTTGCTCGGAGGACCGGCGTCTGAAAAACTGTTTTTT
TRBJ2-1,TRBD2,few,TRBV11-3,CASSLESGTYNEQFF,TGTGCCAGCAGCTTAGAAAGCGGGACCTACAATGAGCAGTTCTTC
TRBJ1-5,NA,few,TRBV25-1,CASSPRGRGYQPQHF,TGTGCCAGCAGTCCCCGGGGCAGGGGTTATCAGCCCCAGCATTTT
TRBJ1-2,NA,NA,TRBV27,CASRPIGTPVGSYTF,TGTGCCAGCAGGCCTATTGGGACTCCTGTTGGGAGCTACACCTTC
TRBJ2-1,TRBD2,few,TRBV5-1,CASSLVVAGGAEQFF,TGCGCCAGCAGCTTGGTGGTAGCGGGGGGCGCAGAGCAGTTCTTC
TRBJ2-1,TRBD2,NA,TRBV7-2,CASSYLLAGSSNEQFF,TGTGCCAGCAGCTATTTACTAGCGGGGTCTTCCAATGAGCAGTTCTTC
TRBJ1-5,NA,few,TRBV7-2,CASSIQGSQPQHF,TGTGCCAGCAGTATACAGGGAAGTCAGCCCCAGCATTTT
TRBJ2-7,TRBD2,NA,TRBV28,CASSPTSIFHEQYF,TGTGCCAGCAGTCCGACTAGCATATTCCACGAGCAGTACTTC
TRBJ1-6,NA,NA,TRBV25-1,CASSAGPTSSYNSPLHF,TGTGCCAGCAGCGCGGGACCTACGAGCTCCTATAATTCACCCCTCCACTTT
TRBJ2-7,TRBD1,few,TRBV20-1,CSARGRYEQYF,TGCAGTGCCAGGGGGCGGTACGAGCAGTACTTC
TRBJ2-1,TRBD2,NA,TRBV7-6,CASSFSGRYNEQFF,TGTGCCAGCAGCTTTAGCGGGAGGTACAATGAGCAGTTCTTC
TRBJ1-2,TRBD1,NA,TRBV6-5,CASITTGSNGYTF,TGTGCCAGCATTACGACAGGGAGTAATGGCTACACCTTC
TRBJ2-7,NA,few,TRBV27,CASSFQQGSEQYF,TGTGCCAGCAGCTTTCAACAGGGATCCGAGCAGTACTTC
TRBJ1-2,TRBD1,NA,TRBV7-9,CASSFQGENYGYTF,TGTGCCAGCAGCTTTCAGGGGGAAAACTATGGCTACACCTTC
TRBJ2-3,TRBD1,NA,TRBV5-6,CASSSDRDGTDTQYF,TGTGCCAGCAGCTCGGACAGGGACGGCACAGATACGCAGTATTTT
TRBJ2-5,NA,few,TRBV6-6,CASSRGGQETQYF,TGTGCCAGCAGTCGCGGAGGCCAAGAGACCCAGTACTTC
TRBJ1-1,NA,few,TRBV5-4,CASSPLVVNTEAFF,TGTGCCAGCAGCCCGTTAGTAGTGAACACTGAAGCTTTCTTT
TRBJ2-3,NA,few,TRBV2,CASSEARGVGTDTQYF,TGTGCCAGCAGTGAAGCCCGCGGGGTGGGCACAGATACGCAGTATTTT
TRBJ2-7,TRBD2,few,TRBV6-6,CASSRSGGLSYEQYF,TGTGCCAGCAGTAGAAGCGGGGGACTCTCCTACGAGCAGTACTTC
TRBJ2-7,NA,NA,TRBV5-1,CASSPGVAAIPYEQYF,TGCGCCAGCAGCCCGGGGGTGGCGGCCATCCCCTACGAGCAGTACTTC
TRBJ2-7,TRBD2,few,TRBV27,CASRPLAGVGEQYF,TGTGCCAGCAGGCCCCTAGCGGGAGTTGGCGAGCAGTACTTC
TRBJ1-2,TRBD1,NA,TRBV7-2,CASSARGQNTF,TGTGCCAGCAGCGCGAGGGGACAGAACACCTTC
TRBJ2-3,TRBD2,few,TRBV5-1,CASSSGRGTDTQYF,TGCGCCAGCAGTAGCGGGAGGGGCACAGATACGCAGTATTTT
TRBJ1-1,NA,NA,TRBV6-6,CASRYTLERGSEAFF,TGTGCCAGCAGGTATACCCTGGAAAGGGGATCTGAAGCTTTCTTT
TRBJ2-7,NA,few,TRBV11-2,CASSSDITLYEQYF,TGTGCCAGCAGCTCGGACATTACCCTCTACGAGCAGTACTTC
TRBJ1-1,TRBD1,NA,TRBV5-1,CASSSRTGLSLNTEAFF,TGCGCCAGCAGCTCCCGGACAGGGTTATCCTTGAACACTGAAGCTTTCTTT
TRBJ2-3,TRBD2,NA,TRBV7-7,CASSYLAGGFTDTQYF,TGTGCTAGCAGCTACCTAGCGGGAGGATTCACAGATACGCAGTATTTT
TRBJ1-1,NA,NA,TRBV18,CASSQGFRDTEAFF,TGTGCCAGCTCACAGGGGTTTCGGGACACTGAAGCTTTCTTT
TRBJ2-3,TRBD2,NA,TRBV11-2,CASSLAGGYTDTQYF,TGTGCCAGCAGCTTAGCGGGGGGGTACACAGATACGCAGTATTTT
TRBJ1-1,NA,few,TRBV5-1,CASSFAVNTEAFF,TGCGCCAGCAGCTTTGCGGTGAACACTGAAGCTTTCTTT
TRBJ2-1,NA,few,TRBV27,CASSLQGRYNEQFF,TGTGCCAGCAGTCTACAGGGGAGGTACAATGAGCAGTTCTTC
TRBJ2-5,NA,NA,TRBV5-1,CASSPTPTTETQYF,TGCGCCAGCAGCCCCACCCCTACCACGGAGACCCAGTACTTC
TRBJ2-7,TRBD1,few,TRBV28,CASSSGTATYEQYF,TGTGCCAGCAGCTCCGGGACAGCAACCTACGAGCAGTACTTC
TRBJ1-5,NA,NA,TRBV5-6,CASSLGQDQPQHF,TGTGCCAGCAGCTTGGGCCAGGATCAGCCCCAGCATTTT
TRBJ1-5,NA,NA,TRBV27,CASSLGGYSNQPQHF,TGTGCCAGCAGTTTAGGAGGATATAGCAATCAGCCCCAGCATTTT
TRBJ1-5,NA,NA,TRBV5-8,CASSLGVGGTNQPQHF,TGTGCCAGCAGCTTGGGTGTTGGGGGGACCAATCAGCCCCAGCATTTT
TRBJ2-7,TRBD1,few,TRBV5-1,CASRPGTGVYEQYF,TGCGCCAGCAGACCCGGGACAGGGGTTTACGAGCAGTACTTC
TRBJ1-1,NA,NA,TRBV18,CASSLMGAARTDAEAFF,TGTGCCAGCTCACTGATGGGGGCAGCTAGAACCGATGCTGAAGCTTTCTTT
TRBJ2-7,TRBD2,NA,TRBV28,CASSWSGRGLSEQYF,TGTGCCAGCAGTTGGTCGGGGAGGGGTTTAAGCGAGCAGTACTTC
TRBJ1-3,TRBD1,NA,TRBV6-5,CASQVKGAGTIYF,TGTGCCAGCCAGGTGAAGGGGGCGGGCACCATATATTTT
TRBJ1-1,NA,NA,TRBV7-8,CASSLGGKGRTEAFF,TGTGCCAGCAGCTTAGGGGGAAAGGGGAGGACTGAAGCTTTCTTT
TRBJ2-1,TRBD2,few,TRBV30,CAWSALAGRNEQFF,TGTGCCTGGAGTGCGCTAGCGGGGCGCAATGAGCAGTTCTTC
TRBJ1-2,TRBD1,NA,TRBV29-1,CSAEGGQANYGYTF,TGCAGCGCCGAGGGGGGACAGGCCAACTATGGCTACACCTTC